This T cell receptor (beta chain) was captured in a study of T cell changes during pregnancy in multiple sclerosis. Assay: immunoSEQ multiplex PCR; the TCRdb copy retains only in-frame clones and omits some. Of 95,000 to 100,000 clones listed, roughly 94% are singletons. Material: peripheral blood, obtained after pregnancy. The clonotype originates from a female donor in good health, enrolled as a control in a pregnancy study.

The CDR3 region has the DNA TGTGCCTGTACCGGACAGGGCTACAATGAGCAGTTCTTC. This translates into CACTGQGYNEQFF. This chain joins TRBV30 and TRBJ2-1, with 8 bases aligning to TRBD1. The length of the CDR3 is 13 residues. With V trimmed by 6 bases and J by 3 bases, 4 bases remained unmatched. CDR1 and CDR2 (germline): GTSNPN, SVGIG (reference sequence). Based on the CDR3 plus reference TRBV30 and TRBJ2-1, the full variable domain is SQTIHQWPATLVQPVGSPLSLECTVEGTSNPNLYWYRQAAGRGLQLLFYSVGIGQISSEVPQNLSASRPQDRQFILSSKKLLLSDSGFYLCACTGQGYNEQFFGPGTRLTVL.